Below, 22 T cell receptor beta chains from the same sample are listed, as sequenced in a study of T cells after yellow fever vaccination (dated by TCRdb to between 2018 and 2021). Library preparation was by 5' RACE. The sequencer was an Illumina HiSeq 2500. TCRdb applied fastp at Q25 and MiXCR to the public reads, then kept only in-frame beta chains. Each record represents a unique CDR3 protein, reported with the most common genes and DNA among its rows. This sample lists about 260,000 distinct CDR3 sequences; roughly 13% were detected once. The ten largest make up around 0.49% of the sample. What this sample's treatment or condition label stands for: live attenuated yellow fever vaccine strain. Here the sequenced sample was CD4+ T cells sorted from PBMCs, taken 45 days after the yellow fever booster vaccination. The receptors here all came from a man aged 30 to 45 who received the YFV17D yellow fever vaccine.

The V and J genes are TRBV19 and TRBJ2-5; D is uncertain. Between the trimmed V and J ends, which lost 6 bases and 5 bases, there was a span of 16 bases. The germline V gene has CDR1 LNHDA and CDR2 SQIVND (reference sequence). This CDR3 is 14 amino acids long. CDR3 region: CASSDSGGIETQYF. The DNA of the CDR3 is TGTGCCAGTAGCGACTCGGGCGGAATCGAGACCCAGTACTTC.

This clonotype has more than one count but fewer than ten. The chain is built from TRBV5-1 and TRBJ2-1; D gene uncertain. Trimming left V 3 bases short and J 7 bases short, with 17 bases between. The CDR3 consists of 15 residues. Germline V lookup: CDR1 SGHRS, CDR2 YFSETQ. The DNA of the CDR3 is TGCGCCAGCAGCTACAAGAGACAAGCACAAAATGAGCAGTTCTTC. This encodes CASSYKRQAQNEQFF.

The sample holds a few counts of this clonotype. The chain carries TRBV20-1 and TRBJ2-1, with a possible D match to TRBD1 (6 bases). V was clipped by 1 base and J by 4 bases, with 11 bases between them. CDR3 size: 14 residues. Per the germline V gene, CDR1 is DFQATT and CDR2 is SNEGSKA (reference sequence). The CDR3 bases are TGCAGTGCTAGAGCTCTGAGGGGGTACAATGAGCAGTTCTTC. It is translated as CSARALRGYNEQFF.

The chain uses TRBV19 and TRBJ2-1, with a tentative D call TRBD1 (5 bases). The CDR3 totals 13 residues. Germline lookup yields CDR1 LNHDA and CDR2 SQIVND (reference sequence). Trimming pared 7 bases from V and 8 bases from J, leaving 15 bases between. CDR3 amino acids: CASTPDIGDEQFF. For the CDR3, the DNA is TGTGCCAGTACCCCGGACATTGGCGATGAGCAGTTCTTC.

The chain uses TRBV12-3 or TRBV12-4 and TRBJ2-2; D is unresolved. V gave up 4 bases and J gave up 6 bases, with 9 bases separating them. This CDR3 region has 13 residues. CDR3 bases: TGTGCCAGCAGTTACGGTGGACCCGGGGAGCTGTTTTTT. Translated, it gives CASSYGGPGELFF.

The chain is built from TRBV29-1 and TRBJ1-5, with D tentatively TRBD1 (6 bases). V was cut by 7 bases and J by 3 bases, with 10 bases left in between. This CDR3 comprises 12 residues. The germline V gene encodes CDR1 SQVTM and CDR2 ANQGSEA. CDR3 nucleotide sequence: TGCAGCGCCGGACAGCCCAATCAGCCCCAGCATTTT. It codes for CSAGQPNQPQHF.

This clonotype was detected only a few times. CDR3 amino acids: CASSFQGRPDTQYF. The CDR3 region has the DNA TGCGCCAGCAGCTTCCAAGGGCGGCCAGATACGCAGTATTTT. The gene calls are TRBV5-1 and TRBJ2-3; D is ambiguous. Trimming removed 2 bases from V and 4 bases from J, with 11 bases in between. This CDR3 has 14 residues. Germline CDR1 SGHRS, CDR2 YFSETQ.

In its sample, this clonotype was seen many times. The CDR3 region is CSARVGGRDTDTQYF. DNA of the CDR3: TGCAGTGCTAGGGTAGGCGGGAGAGATACAGATACGCAGTATTTT. This sequence joins TRBV20-1 and TRBJ2-3; 7 bases agree with TRBD2. V shed 3 bases and J 3 bases; nucleotides not matched to a gene: 9. CDR1 is DFQATT, CDR2 SNEGSKA, per germline (reference sequence). The length of the CDR3 is 15 residues.

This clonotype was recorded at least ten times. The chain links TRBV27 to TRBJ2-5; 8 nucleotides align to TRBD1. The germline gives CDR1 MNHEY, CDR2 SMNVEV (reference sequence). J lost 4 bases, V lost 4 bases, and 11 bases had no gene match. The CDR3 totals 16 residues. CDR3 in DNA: TGTGCCAGCAGTTCCGCGAGGATCGGACAGGGAGAGACCCAGTACTTC. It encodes CASSSARIGQGETQYF.

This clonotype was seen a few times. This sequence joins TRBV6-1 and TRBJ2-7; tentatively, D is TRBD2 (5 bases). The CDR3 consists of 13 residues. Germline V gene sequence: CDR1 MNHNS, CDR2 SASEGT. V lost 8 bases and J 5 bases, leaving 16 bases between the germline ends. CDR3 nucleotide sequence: TGTGCCAGCCGAACCGGGAAAAGCAACGAGCAGTACTTC. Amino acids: CASRTGKSNEQYF.

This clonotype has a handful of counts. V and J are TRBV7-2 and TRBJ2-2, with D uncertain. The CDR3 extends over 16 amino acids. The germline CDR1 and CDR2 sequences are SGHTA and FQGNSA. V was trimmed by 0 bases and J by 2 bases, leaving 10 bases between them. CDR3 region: CASSLAFSANTGELFF. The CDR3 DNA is TGTGCCAGCAGCTTAGCTTTTTCTGCAAACACCGGGGAGCTGTTTTTT.

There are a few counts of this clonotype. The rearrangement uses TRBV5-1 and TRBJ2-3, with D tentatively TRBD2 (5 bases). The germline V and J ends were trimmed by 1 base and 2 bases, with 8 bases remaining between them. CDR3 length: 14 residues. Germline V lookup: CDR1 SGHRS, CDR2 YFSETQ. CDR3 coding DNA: TGCGCCAGCAGCTTGTGGACTGTCACAGATACGCAGTATTTT. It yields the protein CASSLWTVTDTQYF.

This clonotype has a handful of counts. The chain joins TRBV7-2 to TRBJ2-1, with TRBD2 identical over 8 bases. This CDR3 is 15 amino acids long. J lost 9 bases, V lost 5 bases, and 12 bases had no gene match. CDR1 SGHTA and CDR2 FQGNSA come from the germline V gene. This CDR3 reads CASSPTPGGEGEQFF. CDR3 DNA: TGTGCCAGCAGCCCGACCCCCGGGGGGGAGGGTGAGCAGTTCTTC.

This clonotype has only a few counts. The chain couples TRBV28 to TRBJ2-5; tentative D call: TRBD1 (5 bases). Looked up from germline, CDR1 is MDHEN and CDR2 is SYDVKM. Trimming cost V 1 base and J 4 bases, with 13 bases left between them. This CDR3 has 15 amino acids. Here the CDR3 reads CASSLLGQGGETQYF. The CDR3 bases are TGTGCCAGCAGTTTATTGGGGCAGGGCGGAGAGACCCAGTACTTC.

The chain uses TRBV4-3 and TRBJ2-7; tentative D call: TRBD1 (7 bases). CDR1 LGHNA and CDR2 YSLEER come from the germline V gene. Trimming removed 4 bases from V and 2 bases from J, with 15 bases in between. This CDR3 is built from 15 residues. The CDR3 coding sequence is TGCGCCAGCAGCCGTGGGAGGACAGGTCCCTACGAGCAGTACTTC. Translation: CASSRGRTGPYEQYF.

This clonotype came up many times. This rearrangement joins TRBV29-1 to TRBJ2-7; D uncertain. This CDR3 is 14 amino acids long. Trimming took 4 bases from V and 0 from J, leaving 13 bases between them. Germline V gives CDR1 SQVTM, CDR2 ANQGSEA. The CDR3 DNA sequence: TGCAGCGTTGCGGTTCAGCGTCGCTCCTACGAGCAGTACTTC. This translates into CSVAVQRRSYEQYF.

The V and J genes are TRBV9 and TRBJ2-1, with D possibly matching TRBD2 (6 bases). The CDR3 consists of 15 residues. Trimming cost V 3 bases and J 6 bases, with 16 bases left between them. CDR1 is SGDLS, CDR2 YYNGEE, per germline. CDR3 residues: CASSATSYPLNEQFF. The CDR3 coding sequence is TGTGCCAGCAGCGCGACTAGTTATCCTCTCAATGAGCAGTTCTTC.

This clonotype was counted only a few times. DNA of the CDR3: TGTGCCACCAGTGATGGGGGGGGCTGGCAGCCCCAGCATTTT. Protein sequence: CATSDGGGWQPQHF. The V call is TRBV24-1, the J call TRBJ1-5; possibly TRBD1 for D (6 bases). Germline CDR1 reads KGHDR; CDR2 reads SFDVKD. This CDR3 has 14 residues. V lost 3 bases, J lost 7 bases, and 12 bases lay in between.

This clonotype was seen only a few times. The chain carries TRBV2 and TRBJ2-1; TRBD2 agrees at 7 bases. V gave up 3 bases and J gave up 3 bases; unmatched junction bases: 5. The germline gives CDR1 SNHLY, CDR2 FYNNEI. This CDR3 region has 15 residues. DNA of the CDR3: TGTGCCAGCAGTGATCAGAGCGGGGACTACAATGAGCAGTTCTTC. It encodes CASSDQSGDYNEQFF.

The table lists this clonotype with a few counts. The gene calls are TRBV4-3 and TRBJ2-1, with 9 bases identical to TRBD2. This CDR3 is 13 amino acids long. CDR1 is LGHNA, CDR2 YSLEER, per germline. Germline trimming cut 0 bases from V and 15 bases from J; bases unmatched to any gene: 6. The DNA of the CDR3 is TGCGCCAGCAGCCAAGATTCTAGCGGGAACCGGTTCTTC. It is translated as CASSQDSSGNRFF.

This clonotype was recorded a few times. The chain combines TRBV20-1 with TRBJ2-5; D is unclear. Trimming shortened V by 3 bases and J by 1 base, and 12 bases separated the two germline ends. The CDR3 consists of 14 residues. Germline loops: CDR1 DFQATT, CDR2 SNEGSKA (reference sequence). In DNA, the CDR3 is TGCAGTGCTAGGAGTCGTTCGGGCCAAGAGACCCAGTACTTC. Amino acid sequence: CSARSRSGQETQYF.

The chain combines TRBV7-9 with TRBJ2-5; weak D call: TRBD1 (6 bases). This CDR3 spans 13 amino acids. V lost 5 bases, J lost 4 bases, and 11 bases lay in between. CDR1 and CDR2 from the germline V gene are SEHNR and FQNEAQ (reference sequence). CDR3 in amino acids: CASSTWTVETQYF. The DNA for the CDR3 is TGTGCCAGCAGCACCTGGACAGTAGAGACCCAGTACTTC. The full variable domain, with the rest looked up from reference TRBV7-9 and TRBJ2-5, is DTGVSQNPRHKITKRGQNVTFRCDPISEHNRLYWYRQTLGQGPEFLTYFQNEAQLEKSRLLSDRFSAERPKGSFSTLEIQRTEQGDSAMYLCASSTWTVETQYFGPGTRLLVL.